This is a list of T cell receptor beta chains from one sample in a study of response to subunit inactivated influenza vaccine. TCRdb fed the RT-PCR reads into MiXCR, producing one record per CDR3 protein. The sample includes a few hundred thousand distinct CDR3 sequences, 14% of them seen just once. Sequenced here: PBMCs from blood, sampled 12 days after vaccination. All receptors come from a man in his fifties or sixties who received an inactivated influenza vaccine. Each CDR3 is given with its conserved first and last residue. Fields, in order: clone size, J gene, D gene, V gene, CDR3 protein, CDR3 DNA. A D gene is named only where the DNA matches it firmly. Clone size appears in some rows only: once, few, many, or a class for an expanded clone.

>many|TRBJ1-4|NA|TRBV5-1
CASSLGPSGTAAEKLFF
TGCGCCAGCAGCTTGGGACCCTCCGGGACCGCGGCTGAAAAACTGTTTTTT
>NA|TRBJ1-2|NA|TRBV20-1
CSARDITVNYGYTF
TGCAGTGCTAGAGATATTACGGTTAACTATGGCTACACCTTC
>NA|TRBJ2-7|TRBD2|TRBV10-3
CAISGGTSYEQYF
TGTGCCATCAGTGGGGGGACTAGCTACGAGCAGTACTTC
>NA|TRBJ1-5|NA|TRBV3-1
CASSPGGFVEFVQPQHF
TGTGCCAGCAGTCCCGGAGGGTTCGTAGAGTTCGTTCAGCCCCAGCATTTT
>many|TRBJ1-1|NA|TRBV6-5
CASSYSNRFTEAFF
TGTGCCAGCAGTTACTCGAATCGGTTCACTGAAGCTTTCTTT
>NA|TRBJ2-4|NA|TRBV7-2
CASSLGLGALKNIQYF
TGTGCCAGCAGCTTAGGCCTCGGGGCGCTCAAAAACATTCAGTACTTC
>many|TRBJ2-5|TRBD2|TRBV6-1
CASSRRGLAAQETQYF
TGTGCCAGCAGTCGACGAGGACTAGCGGCCCAAGAGACCCAGTACTTC
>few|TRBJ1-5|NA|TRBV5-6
CASSSTAYSNQPQHF
TGTGCCAGCAGTTCTACAGCTTATAGCAATCAGCCCCAGCATTTT
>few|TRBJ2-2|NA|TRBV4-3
CASRGLNTGELFF
TGCGCCAGCAGGGGACTGAACACCGGGGAGCTGTTTTTT
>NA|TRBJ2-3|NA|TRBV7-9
CASSLTREPDTQYF
TGTGCCAGCAGCTTAACCAGGGAACCAGATACGCAGTATTTT
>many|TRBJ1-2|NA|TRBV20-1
CSAKEPTLGGTWGYTF
TGCAGTGCGAAGGAACCCACGTTAGGGGGAACGTGGGGCTACACCTTC
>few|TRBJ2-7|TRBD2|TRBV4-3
CASSQAGGSREQYF
TGCGCCAGCAGCCAAGCGGGCGGGAGTAGGGAGCAGTACTTC
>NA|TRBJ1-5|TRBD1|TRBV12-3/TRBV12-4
CASRQGKNQPQHF
TGTGCCAGCAGACAGGGGAAAAATCAGCCCCAGCATTTT
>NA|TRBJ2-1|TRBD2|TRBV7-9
CASSPREVRFNEQFF
TGTGCCAGCAGCCCGCGGGAGGTCAGGTTCAATGAGCAGTTCTTC
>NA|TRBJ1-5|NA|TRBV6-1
CASSPGQISNQPQHF
TGTGCCAGCAGTCCTGGACAGATTAGCAATCAGCCCCAGCATTTT
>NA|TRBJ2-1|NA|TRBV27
CASSLTVLATYDEQFF
TGTGCCAGCAGTTTAACGGTGCTAGCGACTTATGATGAGCAGTTCTTC
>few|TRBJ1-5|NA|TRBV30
CAWSVSGIVYSNQPQHF
TGTGCCTGGAGTGTAAGCGGGATCGTATATAGCAATCAGCCCCAGCATTTT
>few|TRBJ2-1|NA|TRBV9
CASSEFSSYNEQFF
TGTGCCAGCAGCGAGTTTAGCTCCTACAATGAGCAGTTCTTC